The clone carrying this T cell receptor beta chain came up a few times. This CDR3 has 15 residues. J gave up 4 bases and V 3 bases, and 3 bases lay outside the gene matches. Per germline, CDR1 SGHTA and CDR2 FQGTGA. These data originate in a study of T-cell memory formation after mild COVID-19. TCRdb re-analysed the 5' RACE reads in MiXCR, keeping a single row per CDR3 protein. Counted here are 550,000 to 650,000 distinct CDR3 sequences, roughly 17% occurring once; the ten biggest clones make up about 8.6%. The sequencing input was PBMCs or a T cell subset sorted from them (not recorded which). The rearrangement uses TRBV7-3 and TRBJ2-1; TRBD2 agrees at 10 bases. This receptor was obtained from an adult woman who had mild COVID-19 (a few samples of this study predate the infection). Cell type and time point are not known. The CDR3 DNA reads TGTGCCAGCAGCTTCGGGACTAGCGTATACAATGAGCAGTTCTTC. Amino acid sequence: CASSFGTSVYNEQFF.